The entry below gives a single TCR beta chain sequence along with its context. Authors' analysis steps: Amplification from reference gene primers served as the basis for estimated nucleated cell counts. Here immunoSEQ multiplex PCR was the method, and the copy in TCRdb shows in-frame clones only, minus some. That table gives V, J and clone size, and the DNA gave D and trimming. The sample carries roughly 200,000 clones, 80% to 85% recorded once. Patients in Seattle were enrolled during active infection, then followed longitudinally. This specimen comes from a study of blood T cell repertoires in COVID-19. Study as a whole: Sites in the United States, Italy and Spain provided acute and convalescent COVID-19 samples. The cDNA or gDNA used as material had been derived from T cells, B-cell-depleted T cells, or PBMCs.

CDR1 is GTSNPN and CDR2 is SVGIG in the germline V gene (reference sequence). The CDR3 covers 13 residues. The rearrangement links TRBV30 to TRBJ2-1; TRBD2 is a possible D gene (7 bases). The source of this sequence is a woman older than 75 with COVID-19, enrolled during active disease. The specimen sequenced was peripheral blood. The CDR3 sequence: CALGAGDYNEQFF. The CDR3 nucleotides read TGTGCTCTGGGGGCGGGGGACTACAATGAGCAGTTCTTC.